This entry describes one TCR beta chain. The antigen is unknown. This entry comes from a study of T-cell memory formation after mild COVID-19. Broader study findings: Shrinking CD4+ clones resided mostly in CM and EM, and CD8+ ones in EMRA. Clonal second-wave expansions that peaked on day 37 had unconfirmed SARS-CoV-2 specificity. The pre-infection memory compartment contained some responding clones, suggesting cross-reactive memory joined.

TCRdb processed the 5' RACE reads anew with MiXCR; each CDR3 protein has one entry. The sample includes 550,000 to 650,000 distinct CDR3 sequences, 15% to 20% of them seen just once. Trimming removed 1 base from V and 3 bases from J; junction bases left unmatched: 4. The CDR3 totals 15 residues. The germline CDR1 and CDR2 sequences are DFQATT and SNEGSKA (reference sequence). The receptor was derived from an adult woman who had mild COVID-19 (a few samples of this study predate the infection). Cell type and time point are not known. The specimen sequenced was PBMCs or a T cell subset sorted from them (not recorded which). This chain uses TRBV20-1 with TRBJ1-5; 9 bases are shared with TRBD1. This CDR3 is CSARAGTGLNQPQHF. CDR3 sequence (DNA): TGCAGTGCTAGAGCCGGGACAGGGCTCAATCAGCCCCAGCATTTT.